The following is a T cell receptor (beta chain) sequence with its context. As yet, its antigen is unknown. The data were obtained in a study of cytomegalovirus exposure and HLA in healthy donors. Study-level points and caveats: It was about 150 TCR beta chains that were listed as cytomegalovirus-associated. Trimming of TCR beta V- and J-genes showed a link, identified in a later analysis, to a missense DCLRE1C variant. What a later analysis reportedly showed was that an Asian-associated ancestry cluster had fewer N-insertions than the approximately 670-donor mean. Analysis performed later found about 18,000 TCR beta sequences associated with HLA alleles at 0.05 false discovery rate.

CDR3 length: 14 residues. In germline, CDR1 is SGHRS, CDR2 YFSETQ. PCR was performed using 60 Vbeta and 13 Jbeta primers. Some clones are missing from TCRdb's copy, which holds only in-frame ones; the method was immunoSEQ multiplex PCR. The sample comprises around 75,000 clones, about four fifths of which are singletons, and roughly 3.5% rests with the top ten. Sample: PBMCs. The chain combines TRBV5-1 with TRBJ2-5; 7 bases align to TRBD1. The J call may be incorrect, as the DNA end agrees better with TRBJ2-7. The TCR comes from a man aged 35-49 years in good health and CMV-seronegative. The CDR3 nucleotides are TGCGCCAGCAGCCCAGGACAGGTGGTCTACGAGCAGTACTTC. Its protein product is CASSPGQVVYEQYF.